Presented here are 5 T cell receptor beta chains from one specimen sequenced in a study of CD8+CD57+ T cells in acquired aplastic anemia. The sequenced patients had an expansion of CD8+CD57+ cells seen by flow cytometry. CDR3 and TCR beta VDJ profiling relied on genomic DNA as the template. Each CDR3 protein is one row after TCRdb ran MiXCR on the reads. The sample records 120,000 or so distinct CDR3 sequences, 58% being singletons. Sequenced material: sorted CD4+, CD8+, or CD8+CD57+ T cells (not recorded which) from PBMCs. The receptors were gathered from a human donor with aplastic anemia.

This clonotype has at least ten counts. The DNA for the CDR3 is TGTGCCAGCAGACAGGGTGGGTCACCCCTCCACTTT. Residues: CASRQGGSPLHF. The V and J genes are TRBV9 and TRBJ1-6; D possibly corresponds to TRBD1 (6 bases). Trimming took off 5 bases at V and 10 bases at J, with 10 bases between the two ends. This CDR3 spans 12 amino acids. Germline CDR1 reads SGDLS; CDR2 reads YYNGEE.

CDR3 protein: CASSVGAGDYTDTQYF. CDR3 in DNA: TGTGCCAGCAGCGTAGGGGCGGGGGATTACACAGATACGCAGTATTTT. This chain connects TRBV9 to TRBJ2-3; TRBD2 aligns across 7 bases. From germline, CDR1 is SGDLS and CDR2 YYNGEE. The V segment lost 0 bases and the J segment 2 bases; nucleotides outside the gene matches: 6. The CDR3 covers 16 residues.

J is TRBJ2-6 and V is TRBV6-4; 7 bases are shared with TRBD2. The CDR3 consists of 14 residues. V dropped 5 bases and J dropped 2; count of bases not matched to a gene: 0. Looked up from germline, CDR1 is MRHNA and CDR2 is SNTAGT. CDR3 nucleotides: TGTGCCAGCAGTACTAGCGCTGGGGCCAACGTCCTGACTTTC. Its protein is CASSTSAGANVLTF.

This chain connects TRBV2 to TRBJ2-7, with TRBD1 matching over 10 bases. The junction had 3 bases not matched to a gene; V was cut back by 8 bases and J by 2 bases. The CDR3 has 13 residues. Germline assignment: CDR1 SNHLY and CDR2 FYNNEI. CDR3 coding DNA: TGTGCCAGCCCGGGACAGGGGCCCTACGAGCAGTACTTC. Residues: CASPGQGPYEQYF. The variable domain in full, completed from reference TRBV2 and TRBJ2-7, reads EPEVTQTPSHQVTQMGQEVILRCVPISNHLYFYWYRQILGQKVEFLVSFYNNEISEKSEIFDDQFSVERPDGSNFTLKIRSTKLEDSAMYFCASPGQGPYEQYFGPGTRLTVT.

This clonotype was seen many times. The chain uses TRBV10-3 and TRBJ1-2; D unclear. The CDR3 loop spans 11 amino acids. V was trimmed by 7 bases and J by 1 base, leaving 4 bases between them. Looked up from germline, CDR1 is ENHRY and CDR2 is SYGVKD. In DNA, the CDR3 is TGTGCCATCAATAATAACTATGGCTACACCTTC. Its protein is CAINNNYGYTF.